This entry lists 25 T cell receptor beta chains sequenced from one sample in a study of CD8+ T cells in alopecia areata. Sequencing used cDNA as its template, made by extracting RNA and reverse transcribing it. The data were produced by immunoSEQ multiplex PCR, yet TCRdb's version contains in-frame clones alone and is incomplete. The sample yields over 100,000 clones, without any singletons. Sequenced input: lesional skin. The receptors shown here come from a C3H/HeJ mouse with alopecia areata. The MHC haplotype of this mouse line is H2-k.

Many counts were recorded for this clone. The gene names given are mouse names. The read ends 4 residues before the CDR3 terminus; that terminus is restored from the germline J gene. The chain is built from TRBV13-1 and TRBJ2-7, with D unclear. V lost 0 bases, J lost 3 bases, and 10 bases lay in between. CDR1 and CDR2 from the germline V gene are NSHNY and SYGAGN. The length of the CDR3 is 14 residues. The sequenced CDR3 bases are TGTGCCAGCAGTGATGCAGAGGTCCTCTAT. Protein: CASSDAEVLY. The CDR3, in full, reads CASSDAEVLYEQYF.

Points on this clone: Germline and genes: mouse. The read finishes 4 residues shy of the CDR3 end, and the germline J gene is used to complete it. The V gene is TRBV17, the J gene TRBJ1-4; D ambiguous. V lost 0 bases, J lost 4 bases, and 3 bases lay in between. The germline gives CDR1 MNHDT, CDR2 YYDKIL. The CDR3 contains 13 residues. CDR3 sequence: CASSREHNERLFF. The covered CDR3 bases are TGTGCTAGCAGTAGAGAACACAACGAA.

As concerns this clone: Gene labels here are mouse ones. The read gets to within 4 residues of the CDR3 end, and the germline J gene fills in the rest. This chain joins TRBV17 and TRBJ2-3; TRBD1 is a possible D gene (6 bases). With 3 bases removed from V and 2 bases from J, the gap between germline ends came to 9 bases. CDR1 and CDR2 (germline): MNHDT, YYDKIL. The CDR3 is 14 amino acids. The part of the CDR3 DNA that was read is TGTGCTAGCAGTAGGACAGGAAATGCAGAA. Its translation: CASSRTGNAE. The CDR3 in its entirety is CASSRTGNAETLYF.

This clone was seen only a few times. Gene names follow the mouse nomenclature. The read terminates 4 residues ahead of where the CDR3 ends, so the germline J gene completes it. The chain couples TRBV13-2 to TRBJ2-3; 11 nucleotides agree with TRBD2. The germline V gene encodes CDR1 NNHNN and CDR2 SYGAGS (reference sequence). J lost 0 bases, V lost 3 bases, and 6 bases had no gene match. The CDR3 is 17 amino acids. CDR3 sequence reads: CASGARDWGPSAETLYF. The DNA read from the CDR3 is TGTGCCAGCGGTGCTCGGGACTGGGGGCCTAGTGCAGAA.

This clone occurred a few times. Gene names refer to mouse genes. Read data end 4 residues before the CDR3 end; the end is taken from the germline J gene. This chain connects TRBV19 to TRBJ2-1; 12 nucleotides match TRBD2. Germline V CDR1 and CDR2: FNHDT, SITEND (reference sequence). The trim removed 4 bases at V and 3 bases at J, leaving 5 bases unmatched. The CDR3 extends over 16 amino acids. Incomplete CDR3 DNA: TGTGCCAGCAGTCGGGACTGGGGGGCCCTCTATGCT. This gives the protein CASSRDWGALYA. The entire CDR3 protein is CASSRDWGALYAEQFF.

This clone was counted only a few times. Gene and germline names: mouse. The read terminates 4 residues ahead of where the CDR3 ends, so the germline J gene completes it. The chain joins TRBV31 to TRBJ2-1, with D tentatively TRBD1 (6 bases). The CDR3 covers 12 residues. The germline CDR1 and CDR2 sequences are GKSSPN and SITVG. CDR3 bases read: TGTGCCTGGAGTCTAGACAGGGCT. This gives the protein CAWSLDRA. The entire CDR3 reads CAWSLDRAEQFF.

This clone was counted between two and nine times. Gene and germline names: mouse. CDR3 residues: CASSPTGIAEQFF. The sequenced CDR3 bases are TGTGCCAGCAGTCCGACAGGGATCGCT. The chain links TRBV19 to TRBJ2-1, with 7 bases that match TRBD1. The missing CDR3 end, 4 residues past where the read stops, is filled in from the germline J gene. Germline V gene lookup returns CDR1 FNHDT and CDR2 SITEND (reference sequence). The CDR3 is 13 residues long.

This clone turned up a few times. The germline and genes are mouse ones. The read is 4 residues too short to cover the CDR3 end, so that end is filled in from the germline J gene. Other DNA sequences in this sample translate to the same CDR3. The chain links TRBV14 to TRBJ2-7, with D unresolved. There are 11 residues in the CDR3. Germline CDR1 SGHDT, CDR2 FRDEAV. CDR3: CASSSSYEQYF. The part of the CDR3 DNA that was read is TGTGCCAGCAGTTCCAGTTAT.

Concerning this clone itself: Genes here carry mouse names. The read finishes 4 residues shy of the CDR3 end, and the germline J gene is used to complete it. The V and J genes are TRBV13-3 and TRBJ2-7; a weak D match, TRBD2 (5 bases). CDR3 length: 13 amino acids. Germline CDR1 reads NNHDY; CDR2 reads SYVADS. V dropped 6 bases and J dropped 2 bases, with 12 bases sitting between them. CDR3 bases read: TGTGCCAGCAATCTGGGCCTTCCCTAT. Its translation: CASNLGLPY. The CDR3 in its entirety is CASNLGLPYEQYF.

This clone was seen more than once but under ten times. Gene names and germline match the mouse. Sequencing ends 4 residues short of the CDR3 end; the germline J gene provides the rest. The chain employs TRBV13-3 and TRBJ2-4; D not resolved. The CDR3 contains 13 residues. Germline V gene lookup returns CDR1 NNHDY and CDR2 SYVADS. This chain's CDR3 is CASSDAQENTLYF. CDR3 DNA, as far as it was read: TGTGCCAGCAGTGATGCGCAGGAGAAC.

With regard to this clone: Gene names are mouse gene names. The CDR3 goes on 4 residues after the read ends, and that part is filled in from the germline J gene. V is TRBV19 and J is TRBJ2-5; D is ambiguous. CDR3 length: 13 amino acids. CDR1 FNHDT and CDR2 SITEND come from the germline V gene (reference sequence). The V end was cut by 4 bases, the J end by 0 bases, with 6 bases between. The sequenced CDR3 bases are TGTGCCAGCAGTGCTCAGAACCAAGAC. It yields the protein CASSAQNQD. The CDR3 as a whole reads CASSAQNQDTQYF.

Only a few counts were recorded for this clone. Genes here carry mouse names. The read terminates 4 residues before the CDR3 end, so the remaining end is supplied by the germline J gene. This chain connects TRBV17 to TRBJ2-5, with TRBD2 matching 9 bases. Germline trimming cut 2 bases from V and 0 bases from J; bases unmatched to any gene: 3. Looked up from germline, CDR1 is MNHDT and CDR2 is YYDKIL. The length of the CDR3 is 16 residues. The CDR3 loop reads CASSRHWGVNQDTQYF. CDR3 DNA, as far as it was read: TGTGCTAGCAGTAGACACTGGGGGGTTAACCAAGAC.

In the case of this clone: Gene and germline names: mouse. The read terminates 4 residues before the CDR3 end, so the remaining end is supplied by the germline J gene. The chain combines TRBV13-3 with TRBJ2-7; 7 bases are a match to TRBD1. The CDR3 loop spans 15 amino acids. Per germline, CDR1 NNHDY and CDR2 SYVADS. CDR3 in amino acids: CASSEPGQNLYEQYF. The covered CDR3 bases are TGTGCCAGCAGTGAACCGGGACAGAACCTATAT.

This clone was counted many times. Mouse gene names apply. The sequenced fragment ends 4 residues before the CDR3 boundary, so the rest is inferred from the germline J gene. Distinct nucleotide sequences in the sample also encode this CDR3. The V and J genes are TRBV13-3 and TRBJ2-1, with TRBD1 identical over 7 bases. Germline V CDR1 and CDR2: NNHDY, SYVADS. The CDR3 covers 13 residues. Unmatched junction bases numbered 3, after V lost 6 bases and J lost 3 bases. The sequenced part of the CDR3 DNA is TGTGCCAGCAACAGGGGTGGCTATGCT. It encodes CASNRGGYA. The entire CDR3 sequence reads CASNRGGYAEQFF.

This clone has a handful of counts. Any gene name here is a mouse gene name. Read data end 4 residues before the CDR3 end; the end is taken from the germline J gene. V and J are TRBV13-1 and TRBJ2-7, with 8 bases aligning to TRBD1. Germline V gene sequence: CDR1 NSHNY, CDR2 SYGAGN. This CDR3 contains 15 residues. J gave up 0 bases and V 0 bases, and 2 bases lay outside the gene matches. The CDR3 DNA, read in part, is TGTGCCAGCAGTGATGGGGACAGGAGCTCCTAT. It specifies CASSDGDRSSY. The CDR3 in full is CASSDGDRSSYEQYF.

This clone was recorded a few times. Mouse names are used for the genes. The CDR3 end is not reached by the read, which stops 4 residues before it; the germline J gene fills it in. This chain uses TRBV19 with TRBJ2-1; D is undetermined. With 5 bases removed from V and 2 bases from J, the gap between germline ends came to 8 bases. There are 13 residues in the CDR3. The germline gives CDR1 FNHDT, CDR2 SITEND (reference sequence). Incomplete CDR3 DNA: TGTGCCAGCAGCCTCGACTACTATGCT. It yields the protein CASSLDYYA. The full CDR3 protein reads CASSLDYYAEQFF.

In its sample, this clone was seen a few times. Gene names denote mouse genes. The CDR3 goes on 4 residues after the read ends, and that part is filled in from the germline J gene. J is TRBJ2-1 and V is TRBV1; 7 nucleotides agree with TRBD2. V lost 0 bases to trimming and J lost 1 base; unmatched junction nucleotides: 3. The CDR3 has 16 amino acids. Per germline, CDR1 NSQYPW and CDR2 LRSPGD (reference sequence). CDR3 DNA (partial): TGCACCTGCAGTGCAGATGGGGGGAAAAACTATGCT. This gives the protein CTCSADGGKNYA. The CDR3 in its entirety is CTCSADGGKNYAEQFF.

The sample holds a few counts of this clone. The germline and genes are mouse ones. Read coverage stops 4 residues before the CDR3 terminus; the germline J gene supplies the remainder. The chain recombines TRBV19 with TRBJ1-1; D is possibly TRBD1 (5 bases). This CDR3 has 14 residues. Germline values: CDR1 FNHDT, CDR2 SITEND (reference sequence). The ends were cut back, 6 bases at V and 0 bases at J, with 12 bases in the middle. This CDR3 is CASNQGHPNTEVFF. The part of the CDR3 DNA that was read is TGTGCCAGCAACCAAGGACACCCAAACACA.

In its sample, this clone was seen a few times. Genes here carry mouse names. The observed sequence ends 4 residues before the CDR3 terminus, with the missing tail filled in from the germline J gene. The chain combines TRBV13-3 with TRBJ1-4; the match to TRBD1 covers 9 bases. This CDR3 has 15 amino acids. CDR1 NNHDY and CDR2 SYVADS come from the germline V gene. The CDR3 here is CASSGRDRVGERLFF. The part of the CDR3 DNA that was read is TGTGCCAGCAGTGGCCGGGACAGGGTAGGCGAA.

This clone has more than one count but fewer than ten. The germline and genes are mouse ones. CDR3 DNA (partial): TGTGCAAGCAGCTTAGAGGGGGGGACCTAT. Translation: CASSLEGGTY. The whole CDR3 region reads CASSLEGGTYEQYF. The chain links TRBV16 to TRBJ2-7; 7 nucleotides line up with TRBD2. The read terminates 4 residues ahead of where the CDR3 ends, so the germline J gene completes it. Per germline, CDR1 SGHSA and CDR2 FRNQAP. The CDR3 runs 14 residues. V lost 0 bases and J lost 2; bases outside the gene matches: 1.

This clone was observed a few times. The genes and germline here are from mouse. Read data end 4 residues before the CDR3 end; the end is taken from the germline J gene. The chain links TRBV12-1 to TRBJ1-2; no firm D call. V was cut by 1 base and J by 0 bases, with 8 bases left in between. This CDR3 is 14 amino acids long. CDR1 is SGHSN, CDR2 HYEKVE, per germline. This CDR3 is CASSLRLANSDYTF. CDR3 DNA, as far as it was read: TGTGCCAGCTCTCTTCGACTTGCAAACTCC.

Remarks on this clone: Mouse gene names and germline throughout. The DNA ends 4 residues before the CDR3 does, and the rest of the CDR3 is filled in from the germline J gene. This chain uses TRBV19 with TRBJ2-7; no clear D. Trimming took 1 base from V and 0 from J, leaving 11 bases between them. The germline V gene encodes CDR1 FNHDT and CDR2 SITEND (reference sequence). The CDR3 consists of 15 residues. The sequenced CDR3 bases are TGTGCCAGCAGTATATGGCCTGGTAGCTCCTAT. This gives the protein CASSIWPGSSY. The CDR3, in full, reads CASSIWPGSSYEQYF.

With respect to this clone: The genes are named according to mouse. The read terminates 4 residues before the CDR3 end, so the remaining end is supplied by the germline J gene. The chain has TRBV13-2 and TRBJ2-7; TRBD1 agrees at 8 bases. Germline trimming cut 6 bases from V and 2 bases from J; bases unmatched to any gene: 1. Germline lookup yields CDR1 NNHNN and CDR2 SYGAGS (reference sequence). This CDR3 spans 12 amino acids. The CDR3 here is CASAQGAYEQYF. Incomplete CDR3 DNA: TGTGCCAGCGCACAGGGGGCCTAT.

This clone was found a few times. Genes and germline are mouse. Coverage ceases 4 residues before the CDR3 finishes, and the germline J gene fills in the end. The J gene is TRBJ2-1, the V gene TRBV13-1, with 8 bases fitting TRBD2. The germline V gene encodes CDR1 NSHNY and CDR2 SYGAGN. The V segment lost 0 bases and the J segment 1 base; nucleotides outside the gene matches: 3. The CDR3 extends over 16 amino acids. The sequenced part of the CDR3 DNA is TGTGCCAGCAGTGATGGAGACTGGGGAAACTATGCT. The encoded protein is CASSDGDWGNYA. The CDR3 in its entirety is CASSDGDWGNYAEQFF.

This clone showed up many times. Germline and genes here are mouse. CDR3 DNA, as far as it was read: TGTGCCAGCATCGGACAGGGTTCAAACACCGGG. It yields the protein CASIGQGSNTG. The full CDR3 reads CASIGQGSNTGQLYF. The chain has TRBV13-3 and TRBJ2-2, with 8 bases identical to TRBD1. The read comes to an end 4 residues before the CDR3 does, leaving the germline J gene to fill in the end. V shed 6 bases and J 0 bases; nucleotides not matched to a gene: 4. CDR1 and CDR2 from the germline V gene are NNHDY and SYVADS. The CDR3 loop spans 15 amino acids.